One and the same sample provided the 20 T cell receptor beta chains below, sequenced in a study of cytomegalovirus exposure and HLA in healthy donors. With 60 Vbeta and 13 Jbeta primers, the PCR was carried out. Sequencing used immunoSEQ multiplex PCR; TCRdb keeps in-frame clones, though not all of them. The repertoire includes 100,000 or so clones, around 68% of them detected once, and around 4.8% sits in the top ten. The sequenced material came from PBMCs. All receptors come from a human donor in good health.

This clone occurred once. CDR3: CASAQGTSNQPQHF. DNA for the CDR3: TGTGCTAGTGCACAGGGGACGAGCAATCAGCCCCAGCATTTT. The chain uses TRBV12-5 and TRBJ1-5, with 7 bases fitting TRBD1. J was trimmed by 1 base and V by 7 bases; bases with no gene match: 4. From germline, CDR1 is LGHNT and CDR2 FRNRAP. The CDR3 contains 14 residues.

The chain recombines TRBV19 with TRBJ2-5; 9 positions agree with TRBD2. Trimming removed 6 bases from V and 4 bases from J; junction bases left unmatched: 3. There are 13 residues in the CDR3. The germline V gene has CDR1 LNHDA and CDR2 SQIVND (reference sequence). The CDR3 sequence is CASRGLASETQYF. The DNA for the CDR3 is TGTGCCAGTAGGGGACTAGCATCAGAGACCCAGTACTTC.

The chain couples TRBV11-2 to TRBJ2-7; 10 bases are shared with TRBD2. Germline trimming cut 2 bases from V and 7 bases from J; bases unmatched to any gene: 8. The CDR3 covers 15 residues. Germline V CDR1 and CDR2: SGHAT, FQNNGV. CDR3 coding DNA: TGTGCCAGCAGCTTACGGTTGGCTAGCGGGAGAGAGCAGTACTTC. It codes for CASSLRLASGREQYF. The entire variable domain, with the rest obtained from reference TRBV11-2 and TRBJ2-7, is as follows: EAGVAQSPRYKIIEKRQSVAFWCNPISGHATLYWYQQILGQGPKLLIQFQNNGVVDDSQLPKDRFSAERLKGVDSTLKIQPAKLEDSAVYLCASSLRLASGREQYFGPGTRLTVT.

The genes are TRBV7-6 and TRBJ1-5; 7 bases map to TRBD1. The V and J ends lost 5 bases and 5 bases, in that order; junction bases with no gene match: 9. The CDR3 runs to 15 residues. Germline V CDR1 and CDR2: SGHVS, FNYEAQ. The CDR3 reads CASSPGTAQDQPQHF. The CDR3 DNA sequence: TGTGCCAGCAGCCCGGGGACAGCCCAGGATCAGCCCCAGCATTTT.

This clone qualifies as medium-sized. This chain uses TRBV15 with TRBJ2-7, with 10 bases fitting TRBD1. CDR1 LNHNV and CDR2 YYDKDF come from the germline V gene (reference sequence). The CDR3 is 15 residues long. The trim removed 3 bases at V and 2 bases at J, leaving 4 bases unmatched. This CDR3 reads CATSRDRGSTYEQYF. The CDR3 DNA is TGTGCCACCAGCAGGGACAGGGGGAGTACCTACGAGCAGTACTTC.

The chain links TRBV7-9 to TRBJ2-7, with 11 bases aligning to TRBD2. The CDR3 covers 16 residues. The germline V gene has CDR1 SEHNR and CDR2 FQNEAQ (reference sequence). Trimming at V came to 4 bases and at J to 2 bases, leaving 7 bases not matched to a gene. DNA for the CDR3: TGTGCCAGCAGCTCCACTAGCGGGAGTATCGCCTACGAGCAGTACTTC. Translation: CASSSTSGSIAYEQYF.

This chain uses TRBV13 with TRBJ2-5; TRBD1 agrees at 8 bases. The DNA end favors TRBJ2-7, so the J call may be wrong. Germline V gives CDR1 PRHDT, CDR2 FYEKMQ (reference sequence). The length of the CDR3 is 14 residues. The CDR3 DNA reads as TGTGCCAGCAGATCCGGGACAGGTAGCTACGAGCAGTACTTC. As protein: CASRSGTGSYEQYF.

CDR3 loop: CASSTPEDATEAFF. The CDR3, as DNA: TGCGCCAGCAGCACTCCCGAAGATGCGACTGAAGCTTTCTTT. The V and J genes are TRBV5-1 and TRBJ1-1; D gene uncertain. Germline CDR1 and CDR2: SGHRS and YFSETQ. V was shortened by 4 bases and J by 5 bases, with 15 bases between the two germline ends. This CDR3 is 14 amino acids long.

This clone was observed a few times. V and J are TRBV7-2 and TRBJ2-1; TRBD2 might be the D (8 bases). The CDR3 contains 16 residues. From germline, CDR1 is SGHTA and CDR2 FQGNSA. Between the trimmed V and J ends, which lost 6 bases and 0 bases, there was a span of 15 bases. The DNA for the CDR3 is TGTGCCAGCAGTCGGGACAGCGGGAGCTCCTACAATGAGCAGTTCTTC. Protein sequence: CASSRDSGSSYNEQFF.

The chain couples TRBV27 to TRBJ2-2; 8 nucleotides align to TRBD2. This CDR3 is 14 amino acids long. Trimming at V came to 5 bases and at J to 1 base, leaving 0 bases not matched to a gene. Per the germline V gene, CDR1 is MNHEY and CDR2 is SMNVEV (reference sequence). The CDR3: CASSTSGNTGELFF. CDR3 coding DNA: TGTGCCAGCAGTACTAGCGGGAACACCGGGGAGCTGTTTTTT.

The chain joins TRBV7-9 to TRBJ2-1, with D hard to call. Germline V gene sequence: CDR1 SEHNR, CDR2 FQNEAQ (reference sequence). The CDR3 extends over 14 amino acids. Trimming left V 4 bases short and J 4 bases short, with 11 bases between. CDR3 nucleotides: TGTGCCAGCAGCTCCGAAACTCGATACAATGAGCAGTTCTTC. Protein product: CASSSETRYNEQFF.

This clone was seen a few times. The rearrangement joins TRBV21-1 to TRBJ1-6; TRBD1 is the table's D call and was not checked against the DNA. TRBV21-1 is marked as a pseudogene. This CDR3 is 18 amino acids long. The CDR3 nucleotides are TGTGCCAGCAGCAGTTCGAGCCGGGACAGGCACTATAATTCACCCCTCCACTTT. It codes for CASSSSSRDRHYNSPLHF.

This chain links TRBV5-4 with TRBJ1-2; D might be TRBD1 (6 bases). Germline loops: CDR1 SGHNT, CDR2 YYREEE (reference sequence). V was cut by 3 bases and J by 0 bases, with 9 bases left in between. The CDR3 has 14 residues. The CDR3 bases are TGTGCCAGCAGCTCCGGACAGACTAACTATGGCTACACCTTC. Translated: CASSSGQTNYGYTF.

The rearrangement uses TRBV4-2 and TRBJ2-7; D gene uncertain. CDR3 length equals 15 residues. Germline CDR1 is LGHNA and CDR2 is YNFKEQ. Trimming pared 4 bases from V and 1 base from J, leaving 14 bases between. The CDR3 sequence is CASSPSRIRSYEQYF. The CDR3 nucleotides read TGTGCCAGCAGCCCGAGTAGAATCCGGTCCTACGAGCAGTACTTC.

The rearrangement uses TRBV4-1 and TRBJ2-7, with D tentatively TRBD1 (6 bases). The CDR3 is 16 residues long. V lost 1 base and J 5 bases, leaving 18 bases between the germline ends. The germline CDR1 and CDR2 sequences are MGHRA and YSYEKL. CDR3 amino acids: CASSQVGQGPTHEQYF. The CDR3 DNA follows: TGCGCCAGCAGCCAAGTGGGGCAGGGGCCGACCCACGAGCAGTACTTC.

This clone was counted a few times. The J gene is TRBJ2-5, the V gene TRBV5-4; a possible D gene is TRBD1 (6 bases). Trimming removed 3 bases from V and 5 bases from J, with 17 bases in between. CDR3 length: 15 residues. Looked up from germline, CDR1 is SGHNT and CDR2 is YYREEE (reference sequence). The CDR3 loop reads CASSSKVGGPETQYF. In DNA form, the CDR3 reads TGTGCCAGCAGCTCCAAGGTAGGGGGTCCCGAGACCCAGTACTTC.

This sequence joins TRBV9 and TRBJ1-2; D perhaps matches TRBD1 (5 bases). CDR3 length: 13 residues. The germline V gene encodes CDR1 SGDLS and CDR2 YYNGEE. V was pared by 0 bases and J by 4 bases, with 7 bases between. In DNA form, the CDR3 reads TGTGCCAGCAGCGTAGTCGACAGCTATGGCTACACCTTC. Its translation is CASSVVDSYGYTF.

The chain uses TRBV18 and TRBJ1-2; 8 bases map to TRBD1. V shed 2 bases and J 6 bases; nucleotides not matched to a gene: 11. CDR3 length: 16 amino acids. Germline V CDR1 and CDR2: KGHSH, LQKENI. The CDR3, as DNA: TGTGCCAGCTCACCAAGGATAGGACAGGGAGAGAATGGCTACACCTTC. Translation gives CASSPRIGQGENGYTF.

This clone was seen a single time. This chain connects TRBV5-5 to TRBJ1-1; D unresolved. Germline V gene data show CDR1 as SGHKS and CDR2 as YYEKEE (reference sequence). The ends were cut back, 2 bases at V and 5 bases at J, with 16 bases in the middle. The CDR3 is 15 residues long. CDR3 loop: CASSLYSRPQTEAFF. The DNA of the CDR3 is TGTGCCAGCAGCTTATACAGCCGACCCCAGACTGAAGCTTTCTTT.

By proportion, this clone is medium-sized. This sequence joins TRBV7-8 and TRBJ2-6, with 9 bases identical to TRBD1. Losses at the gene ends were 3 bases for V and 0 bases for J; bases not matched to a gene: 6. The length of the CDR3 is 18 residues. CDR1 is SGHVS, CDR2 FQNEAQ, per germline. The chain's CDR3 is CASSLWTGVISGANVLTF. CDR3 nucleotide sequence: TGTGCCAGCAGCTTGTGGACAGGGGTAATCTCTGGGGCCAACGTCCTGACTTTC.